Listed below are T cell receptor beta chains from one sample, sequenced in a study of human T cells and chemical hapten exposure. TCRdb reprocessed the RACE reads with MiXCR, giving one entry per CDR3 protein. The sample lists some 65,000 distinct CDR3 sequences; roughly 6.1% were seen once. Sequencing was performed on whole blood. The receptors come from a female donor in good health. Some clones in this sample may be carry-over from other donors' samples. The CDR3 runs from the conserved cysteine through the conserved F or W. D genes are given only for firm matches. Size is omitted from some rows. Given values are once, few, many or a class for expanded clones.

CDR3 protein: CASEDTEAFF; CDR3 DNA: TGTGCCAGCGAGGATACTGAAGCTTTCTTT; D gene: NA; V gene: TRBV7-9; J gene: TRBJ1-1; clone size: many
CDR3 protein: CAISDQDRGRLKTQYF; CDR3 DNA: TGTGCCATCAGTGACCAGGACAGGGGGCGCCTGAAGACCCAGTACTTC; D gene: TRBD1; V gene: TRBV10-3; J gene: TRBJ2-5; clone size: NA
CDR3 protein: CSVDRQTLRDGYTF; CDR3 DNA: TGCAGCGTAGATAGACAGACCCTGAGAGATGGCTACACCTTC; D gene: NA; V gene: TRBV29-1; J gene: TRBJ1-2; clone size: NA
CDR3 protein: CASSLVDRSFEQYF; CDR3 DNA: TGTGCCAGCAGTTTAGTGGACAGGTCTTTCGAGCAGTACTTC; D gene: TRBD1; V gene: TRBV28; J gene: TRBJ2-7; clone size: NA
CDR3 protein: CASSFNRGYTEAFF; CDR3 DNA: TGTGCCAGCAGTTTTAACAGGGGGTACACTGAAGCTTTCTTT; D gene: TRBD1; V gene: TRBV12-3/TRBV12-4; J gene: TRBJ1-1; clone size: many
CDR3 protein: CASSFGVGDTQYF; CDR3 DNA: TGTGCCAGCAGCTTTGGGGTTGGCGATACGCAGTATTTT; D gene: NA; V gene: TRBV7-9; J gene: TRBJ2-3; clone size: many
CDR3 protein: CASSLDSPSYNEQFF; CDR3 DNA: TGTGCCAGCAGTTTAGACAGCCCCTCCTACAATGAGCAGTTCTTC; D gene: NA; V gene: TRBV12-3/TRBV12-4; J gene: TRBJ2-1; clone size: NA
CDR3 protein: CASSFYRGETQYF; CDR3 DNA: TGTGCCAGCAGTTTTTACAGGGGGGAGACCCAGTACTTC; D gene: TRBD1; V gene: TRBV27; J gene: TRBJ2-5; clone size: many
CDR3 protein: CASSSTGRGQPQHF; CDR3 DNA: TGTGCCAGCAGTTCGACCGGGCGCGGGCAGCCCCAGCATTTT; D gene: NA; V gene: TRBV12-3/TRBV12-4; J gene: TRBJ1-5; clone size: many
CDR3 protein: CASRLGQGTEQYF; CDR3 DNA: TGTGCCAGCAGACTGGGACAGGGGACCGAGCAGTACTTC; D gene: TRBD1; V gene: TRBV12-3/TRBV12-4; J gene: TRBJ2-7; clone size: many
CDR3 protein: CASSQDRTVQYTDTQYF; CDR3 DNA: TGCGCCAGCAGCCAAGATAGAACGGTCCAATACACAGATACGCAGTATTTT; D gene: NA; V gene: TRBV4-1; J gene: TRBJ2-3; clone size: NA
CDR3 protein: CSVVWSPLRGYTF; CDR3 DNA: TGCAGCGTTGTGTGGAGTCCCCTACGTGGCTACACCTTC; D gene: NA; V gene: TRBV29-1; J gene: TRBJ1-2; clone size: many
CDR3 protein: CASSYPGGGEQYF; CDR3 DNA: TGTGCCAGCAGCTACCCGGGTGGTGGCGAGCAGTACTTC; D gene: NA; V gene: TRBV7-2; J gene: TRBJ2-7; clone size: many
CDR3 protein: CASSDYRMNTEAFF; CDR3 DNA: TGTGCCAGCAGTGACTACAGGATGAACACTGAAGCTTTCTTT; D gene: NA; V gene: TRBV6-5; J gene: TRBJ1-1; clone size: few
CDR3 protein: CASSYDRGDTEAFF; CDR3 DNA: TGTGCCAGCAGTTACGACAGGGGAGACACTGAAGCTTTCTTT; D gene: TRBD1; V gene: TRBV6-2/TRBV6-3; J gene: TRBJ1-1; clone size: NA
CDR3 protein: CASSRYGVGEEDEQFF; CDR3 DNA: TGTGCCAGCAGCCGCTACGGGGTGGGGGAGGAGGATGAGCAGTTCTTC; D gene: NA; V gene: TRBV5-6; J gene: TRBJ2-1; clone size: NA
CDR3 protein: CASSSSVRGDEQYF; CDR3 DNA: TGTGCCAGCAGTTCCTCGGTCAGGGGTGACGAGCAGTACTTC; D gene: NA; V gene: TRBV12-3/TRBV12-4; J gene: TRBJ2-7; clone size: many
CDR3 protein: CASSRKGTWGGATNEKLFF; CDR3 DNA: TGTGCCAGCAGCCGGAAAGGGACGTGGGGCGGTGCAACTAATGAAAAACTGTTTTTT; D gene: NA; V gene: TRBV7-6; J gene: TRBJ1-4; clone size: many
CDR3 protein: CATSRGQGSNQPQHF; CDR3 DNA: TGTGCCACCAGCAGAGGACAGGGAAGCAATCAGCCCCAGCATTTT; D gene: TRBD1; V gene: TRBV15; J gene: TRBJ1-5; clone size: NA
CDR3 protein: CASSPDSSYEQYF; CDR3 DNA: TGTGCCAGCAGCCCCGACAGCTCCTACGAGCAGTACTTC; D gene: NA; V gene: TRBV14; J gene: TRBJ2-7; clone size: many
CDR3 protein: CASSRVLGAQDGYTF; CDR3 DNA: TGCGCCAGCAGCCGAGTATTGGGGGCGCAGGATGGCTACACCTTC; D gene: NA; V gene: TRBV4-1; J gene: TRBJ1-2; clone size: few
CDR3 protein: CSVNGQGGSNEQFF; CDR3 DNA: TGCAGCGTTAATGGACAGGGTGGTAGCAATGAGCAGTTCTTC; D gene: TRBD1; V gene: TRBV29-1; J gene: TRBJ2-1; clone size: many
CDR3 protein: CSAKEMNTEAFF; CDR3 DNA: TGCAGTGCTAAGGAGATGAACACTGAAGCTTTCTTT; D gene: NA; V gene: TRBV20-1; J gene: TRBJ1-1; clone size: many
CDR3 protein: CASSYGGPKSTDTQYF; CDR3 DNA: TGTGCCAGCAGTTATGGGGGGCCCAAAAGCACAGATACGCAGTATTTT; D gene: NA; V gene: TRBV6-9; J gene: TRBJ2-3; clone size: many
CDR3 protein: CASSQDILSTTNEKLFF; CDR3 DNA: TGTGCCAGCAGCCAAGACATCCTCAGTACAACTAATGAAAAACTGTTTTTT; D gene: NA; V gene: TRBV14; J gene: TRBJ1-4; clone size: many
CDR3 protein: CASSPRTSYQETQYF; CDR3 DNA: TGTGCCAGCAGCCCCCGGACTAGCTACCAAGAGACCCAGTACTTC; D gene: TRBD2; V gene: TRBV12-3/TRBV12-4; J gene: TRBJ2-5; clone size: NA
CDR3 protein: CSARRDTQYF; CDR3 DNA: TGCAGTGCTAGAAGAGATACGCAGTATTTT; D gene: NA; V gene: TRBV20-1; J gene: TRBJ2-3; clone size: many
CDR3 protein: CASSPWGEATYEQYF; CDR3 DNA: TGTGCCAGCAGCCCTTGGGGGGAGGCTACCTACGAGCAGTACTTC; D gene: NA; V gene: TRBV6-2/TRBV6-3; J gene: TRBJ2-7; clone size: many
CDR3 protein: CASSLWVPVSGANVLTF; CDR3 DNA: TGTGCCAGCAGCTTATGGGTACCCGTCTCTGGGGCCAACGTCCTGACTTTC; D gene: NA; V gene: TRBV7-6; J gene: TRBJ2-6; clone size: NA
CDR3 protein: CASKTSQGEMKDTQYF; CDR3 DNA: TGTGCCAGCAAGACGTCCCAGGGAGAGATGAAAGATACGCAGTATTTT; D gene: NA; V gene: TRBV6-5; J gene: TRBJ2-3; clone size: many
CDR3 protein: CASSFVQKTGTGLRDTQYF; CDR3 DNA: TGTGCCAGCAGCTTCGTACAAAAAACCGGGACAGGGTTGAGAGATACGCAGTATTTT; D gene: TRBD1; V gene: TRBV7-9; J gene: TRBJ2-3; clone size: NA
CDR3 protein: CASSFPRWANQPQHF; CDR3 DNA: TGTGCCAGCAGTTTTCCGAGGTGGGCTAATCAGCCCCAGCATTTT; D gene: NA; V gene: TRBV28; J gene: TRBJ1-5; clone size: NA
CDR3 protein: CASSKGPQETQYF; CDR3 DNA: TGTGCCAGCAGTAAGGGGCCCCAAGAGACCCAGTACTTC; D gene: NA; V gene: TRBV9; J gene: TRBJ2-5; clone size: few
CDR3 protein: CASSLAREGADTQYF; CDR3 DNA: TGTGCCAGCAGCTTAGCGCGGGAGGGCGCAGATACGCAGTATTTT; D gene: TRBD2; V gene: TRBV7-9; J gene: TRBJ2-3; clone size: many
CDR3 protein: CASSSIGNTIYF; CDR3 DNA: TGTGCCAGCAGCTCTATCGGAAACACCATATATTTT; D gene: NA; V gene: TRBV7-2; J gene: TRBJ1-3; clone size: many
CDR3 protein: CASSPQWTEAFF; CDR3 DNA: TGTGCCAGCAGCCCACAATGGACTGAAGCTTTCTTT; D gene: NA; V gene: TRBV7-9; J gene: TRBJ1-1; clone size: many
CDR3 protein: CASSFRGRAEKLFF; CDR3 DNA: TGTGCCAGCAGTTTTAGGGGCAGAGCTGAAAAACTGTTTTTT; D gene: NA; V gene: TRBV27; J gene: TRBJ1-4; clone size: many
CDR3 protein: CASSLRIAETQYF; CDR3 DNA: TGCGCCAGCAGCCTGCGCATAGCAGAGACCCAGTACTTC; D gene: NA; V gene: TRBV5-1; J gene: TRBJ2-5; clone size: many
CDR3 protein: CASSLVIGTEIIGTDTQYF; CDR3 DNA: TGTGCCAGCAGCTTAGTTATAGGGACAGAAATTATCGGCACAGATACGCAGTATTTT; D gene: TRBD1; V gene: TRBV7-8; J gene: TRBJ2-3; clone size: NA
CDR3 protein: CASSLTGPEAFF; CDR3 DNA: TGTGCCAGCAGTTTGACAGGGCCTGAAGCTTTCTTT; D gene: TRBD1; V gene: TRBV12-3/TRBV12-4; J gene: TRBJ1-1; clone size: many
CDR3 protein: CASSRDKETQYF; CDR3 DNA: TGTGCCAGCAGCCGGGACAAAGAGACCCAGTACTTC; D gene: NA; V gene: TRBV4-2; J gene: TRBJ2-5; clone size: few